The 12 T cell receptor beta chains listed next were all sequenced from one sample in a study of T cell responses to AZD1222 COVID-19 vaccine. Measured with immunoSEQ multiplex PCR; TCRdb has only the in-frame clones, and not every one. The repertoire includes 110,000 or so clones, about 90% of them detected once, and about 5.2% sits in the top ten. The source was peripheral blood, collected on day 0 of AZD1222 vaccination. These receptor sequences come from an adult in good health.

This chain links TRBV7-2 with TRBJ2-7; 12 bases map to TRBD1. V was pared by 5 bases and J by 4 bases, with 6 bases of the junction left unmatched. The CDR3 extends over 15 amino acids. Germline V lookup: CDR1 SGHTA, CDR2 FQGNSA. CDR3 in DNA: TGTGCCAGCAGCCGCCGGGACAGGGGGCCTTACGAGCAGTACTTC. Encoded protein: CASSRRDRGPYEQYF.

V usage is TRBV7-8 and J usage is TRBJ2-1; 7 positions agree with TRBD1. Germline assignment: CDR1 SGHVS and CDR2 FQNEAQ. The CDR3 consists of 16 residues. Trimming removed 9 bases from V and 5 bases from J; junction bases left unmatched: 16. CDR3 loop: CASHYNRGQSNNEQFF. The CDR3, as DNA: TGTGCCAGTCACTACAATCGGGGACAGAGCAACAATGAGCAGTTCTTC.

Only one count was recorded for this clone. This rearrangement joins TRBV6-4 to TRBJ2-6; TRBD1 aligns across 12 bases. Unmatched junction bases numbered 4, after V lost 8 bases and J lost 2 bases. This CDR3 contains 16 residues. CDR1 is MRHNA, CDR2 SNTAGT, per germline. The CDR3 is CASAGTGGAGANVLTF. In DNA form, the CDR3 reads TGTGCCAGCGCCGGGACAGGGGGCGCTGGGGCCAACGTCCTGACTTTC.

CDR3 amino acids: CASSLSRQGHNYGYTF. The CDR3 DNA is TGTGCCAGCAGCCTAAGTAGACAGGGCCATAACTATGGCTACACCTTC. This sequence joins TRBV2 and TRBJ1-2, with 7 bases matching TRBD1. The length of the CDR3 is 16 residues. Germline CDR1 SNHLY, CDR2 FYNNEI. Trimming cost V 6 bases and J 1 base; bases outside gene matches: 11.

CDR3 sequence (DNA): TGTGCCAGCAGGCCGGACAGGGCTTCCTACGAGCAGTACTTC. This translates into CASRPDRASYEQYF. The chain is built from TRBV2 and TRBJ2-7; 8 bases line up with TRBD1. The junction had 5 bases not matched to a gene; V was cut back by 6 bases and J by 1 base. The CDR3 is 14 amino acids. The germline V gene encodes CDR1 SNHLY and CDR2 FYNNEI.

The chain carries TRBV9 and TRBJ2-5; D is possibly TRBD1 or TRBD2 (5 bases each). V lost 1 base and J lost 2, with 12 bases in between. The CDR3 is 15 residues long. Per the germline V gene, CDR1 is SGDLS and CDR2 is YYNGEE. The CDR3 region is CASSVSPEGQETQYF. Here the CDR3 DNA reads TGTGCCAGCAGCGTATCTCCAGAGGGGCAAGAGACCCAGTACTTC.

The V and J genes are TRBV6-5 and TRBJ1-5, with D unresolved. Germline assignment: CDR1 MNHEY and CDR2 SVGAGI. V lost 0 bases to trimming and J lost 7 bases, with 16 bases between them. This CDR3 has 16 amino acids. Here the CDR3 DNA reads TGTGCCAGCAGTTACTCGAATCGCGCAGGAGAGCAGCCCCAGCATTTT. This encodes CASSYSNRAGEQPQHF.

J is TRBJ1-4 and V is TRBV6-5; the D gene is possibly TRBD1 (6 bases). CDR1 and CDR2 from the germline V gene are MNHEY and SVGAGI. The length of the CDR3 is 15 residues. With 2 bases removed from V and 8 bases from J, the gap between germline ends came to 15 bases. CDR3 sequence (DNA): TGTGCCAGCAGTTACATAGGGGGGGGCTGGGAAAAACTGTTTTTT. It codes for CASSYIGGGWEKLFF.

J is TRBJ1-1 and V is TRBV18; a weak D match, TRBD1 (6 bases). The germline gives CDR1 KGHSH, CDR2 LQKENI. V gave up 3 bases and J gave up 6 bases, with 23 bases separating them. The CDR3 extends over 17 amino acids. The chain's CDR3 is CASSPQPWGRSSSEAFF. CDR3 DNA: TGTGCCAGCTCACCTCAACCTTGGGGGCGAAGTAGCTCTGAAGCTTTCTTT. The full variable domain, with the rest looked up from reference TRBV18 and TRBJ1-1, is NAGVMQNPRHLVRRRGQEARLRCSPMKGHSHVYWYRQLPEEGLKFMVYLQKENIIDESGMPKERFSAEFPKEGPSILRIQQVVRGDSAAYFCASSPQPWGRSSSEAFFGQGTRLTVV.

The rearrangement links TRBV2 to TRBJ1-1; D gene unclear. This CDR3 has 11 residues. Deletions cut 6 bases from V and 3 bases from J, with 5 bases between. CDR1 is SNHLY, CDR2 FYNNEI, per germline. This CDR3 reads CASRGDTEAFF. The CDR3 DNA sequence: TGTGCCAGCAGGGGAGACACTGAAGCTTTCTTT.

This clone was seen a few times. The V call is TRBV19, the J call TRBJ2-2; D possibly uses TRBD1 or TRBD2 (6 bases each). Trimming stripped 4 bases from V and 4 bases from J, with 7 bases between. The CDR3 covers 13 residues. From germline, CDR1 is LNHDA and CDR2 SQIVND (reference sequence). Here the CDR3 reads CASSRGATGELFF. The CDR3 DNA sequence: TGTGCCAGTAGTAGGGGGGCCACCGGGGAGCTGTTTTTT.

The chain links TRBV29-1 to TRBJ2-1; 11 positions match TRBD1. V shed 4 bases, J shed 3 bases, and the junction held 2 bases outside the gene matches. There are 14 residues in the CDR3. Per germline, CDR1 SQVTM and CDR2 ANQGSEA. The CDR3 loop reads CSVGGQGDYNEQFF. DNA for the CDR3: TGCAGCGTTGGGGGACAGGGGGACTACAATGAGCAGTTCTTC.